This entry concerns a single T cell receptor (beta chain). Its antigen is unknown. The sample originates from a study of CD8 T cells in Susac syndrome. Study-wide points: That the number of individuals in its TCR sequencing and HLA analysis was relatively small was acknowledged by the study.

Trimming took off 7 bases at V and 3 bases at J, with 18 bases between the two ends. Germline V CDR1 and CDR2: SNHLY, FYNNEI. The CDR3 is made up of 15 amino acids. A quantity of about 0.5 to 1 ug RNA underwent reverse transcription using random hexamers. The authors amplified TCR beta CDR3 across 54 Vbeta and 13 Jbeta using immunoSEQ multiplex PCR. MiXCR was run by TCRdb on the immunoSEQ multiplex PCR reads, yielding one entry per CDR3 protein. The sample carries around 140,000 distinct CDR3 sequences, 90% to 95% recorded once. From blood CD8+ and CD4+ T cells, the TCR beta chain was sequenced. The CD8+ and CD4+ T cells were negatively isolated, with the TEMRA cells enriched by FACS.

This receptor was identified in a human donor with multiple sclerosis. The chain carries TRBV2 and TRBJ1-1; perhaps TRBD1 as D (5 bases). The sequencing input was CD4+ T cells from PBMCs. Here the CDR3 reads CASTKGPTGDTEAFF. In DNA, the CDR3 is TGTGCCAGCACCAAGGGGCCAACTGGGGACACTGAAGCTTTCTTT.